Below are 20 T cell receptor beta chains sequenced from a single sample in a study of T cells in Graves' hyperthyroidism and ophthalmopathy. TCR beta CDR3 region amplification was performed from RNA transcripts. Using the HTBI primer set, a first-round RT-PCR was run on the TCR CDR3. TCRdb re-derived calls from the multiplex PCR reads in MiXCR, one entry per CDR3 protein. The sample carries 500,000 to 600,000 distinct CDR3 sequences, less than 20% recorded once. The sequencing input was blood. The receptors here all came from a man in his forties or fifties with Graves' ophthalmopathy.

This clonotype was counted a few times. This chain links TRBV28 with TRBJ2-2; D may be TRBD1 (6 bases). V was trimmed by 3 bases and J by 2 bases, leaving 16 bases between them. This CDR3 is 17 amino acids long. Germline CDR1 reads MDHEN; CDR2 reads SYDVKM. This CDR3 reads CASSFTGLGANTGELFF. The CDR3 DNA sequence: TGTGCCAGCAGTTTCACAGGGCTGGGGGCTAACACCGGGGAGCTGTTTTTT.

The CDR3 region has the DNA TGTGCCAGCTCACCTGTTTATAGGGAGACTTCCTACGAGCAGTACTTC. Encoded protein: CASSPVYRETSYEQYF. This sequence joins TRBV18 and TRBJ2-7, with a weak D call TRBD2 (5 bases). V lost 3 bases, J lost 1 base, and 16 bases lay in between. CDR3 length: 16 residues. The germline CDR1 and CDR2 sequences are KGHSH and LQKENI.

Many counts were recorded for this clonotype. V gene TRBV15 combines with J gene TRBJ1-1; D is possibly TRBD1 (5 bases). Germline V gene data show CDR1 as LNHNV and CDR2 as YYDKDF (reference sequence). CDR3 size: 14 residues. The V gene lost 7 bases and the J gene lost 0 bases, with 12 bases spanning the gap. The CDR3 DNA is TGTGCCACCATCTTACCGGGGGTGAACACTGAAGCTTTCTTT. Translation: CATILPGVNTEAFF.

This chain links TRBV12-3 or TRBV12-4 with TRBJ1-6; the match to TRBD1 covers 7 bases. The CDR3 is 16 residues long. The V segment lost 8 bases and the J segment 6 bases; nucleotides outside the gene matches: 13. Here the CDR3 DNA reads TGTGCCAGCTCACCGGGACCGGGACAGAGTAATTCACCCCTCCACTTT. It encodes CASSPGPGQSNSPLHF.

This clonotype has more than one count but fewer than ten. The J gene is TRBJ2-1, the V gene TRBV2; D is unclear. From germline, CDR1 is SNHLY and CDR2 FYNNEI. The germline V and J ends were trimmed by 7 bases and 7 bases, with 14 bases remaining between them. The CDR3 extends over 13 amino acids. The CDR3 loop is CASKRHFMNEQFF. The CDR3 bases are TGTGCCAGCAAGAGACATTTTATGAATGAGCAGTTCTTC.

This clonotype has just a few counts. The CDR3 DNA reads TGTGCCAGCAGTTTCCTGGGACAGAGCGAGCAGTACTTC. It yields the protein CASSFLGQSEQYF. J is TRBJ2-7 and V is TRBV28, with 7 bases identical to TRBD1. Germline V CDR1 and CDR2: MDHEN, SYDVKM. V lost 3 bases, J lost 6 bases, and 5 bases stayed unmatched. There are 13 residues in the CDR3. Variable domain in full (rest from reference TRBV28 and TRBJ2-7): DVKVTQSSRYLVKRTGEKVFLECVQDMDHENMFWYRQDPGLGLRLIYFSYDVKMKEKGDIPEGYSVSREKKERFSLILESASTNQTSMYLCASSFLGQSEQYFGPGTRLTVT.

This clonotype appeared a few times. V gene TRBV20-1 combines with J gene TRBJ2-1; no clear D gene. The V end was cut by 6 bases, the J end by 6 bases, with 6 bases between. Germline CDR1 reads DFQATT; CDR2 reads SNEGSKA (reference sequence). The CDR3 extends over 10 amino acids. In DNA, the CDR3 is TGCAGTGCCACCCCCAATGAGCAGTTCTTC. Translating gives CSATPNEQFF.

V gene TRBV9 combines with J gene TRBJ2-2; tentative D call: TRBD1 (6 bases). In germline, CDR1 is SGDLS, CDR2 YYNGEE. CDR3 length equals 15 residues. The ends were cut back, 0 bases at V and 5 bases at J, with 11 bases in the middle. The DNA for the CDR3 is TGTGCCAGCAGCGTAGATAGGGGGTTTACCGGGGAGCTGTTTTTT. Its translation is CASSVDRGFTGELFF. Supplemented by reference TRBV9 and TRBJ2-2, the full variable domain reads DSGVTQTPKHLITATGQRVTLRCSPRSGDLSVYWYQQSLDQGLQFLIQYYNGEERAKGNILERFSAQQFPDLHSELNLSSLELGDSALYFCASSVDRGFTGELFFGEGSRLTVL.

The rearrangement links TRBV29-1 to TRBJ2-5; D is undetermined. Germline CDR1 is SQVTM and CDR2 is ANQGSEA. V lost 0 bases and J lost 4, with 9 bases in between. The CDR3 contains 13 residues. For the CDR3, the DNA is TGCAGCGTTGAAGATAGGCTGGGAGAGACCCAGTACTTC. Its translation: CSVEDRLGETQYF.

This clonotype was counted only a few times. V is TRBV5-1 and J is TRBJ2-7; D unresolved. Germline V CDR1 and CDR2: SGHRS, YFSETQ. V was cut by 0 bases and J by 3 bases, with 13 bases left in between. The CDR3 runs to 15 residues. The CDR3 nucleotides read TGCGCCAGCAGCTTGGACCTCATTCAGGACTACGAGCAGTACTTC. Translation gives CASSLDLIQDYEQYF.

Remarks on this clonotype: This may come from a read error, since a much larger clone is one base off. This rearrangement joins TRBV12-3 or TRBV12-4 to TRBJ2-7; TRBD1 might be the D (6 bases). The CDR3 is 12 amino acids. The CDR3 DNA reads TGTGCCAACAGTTTTAGGGGGAGCGAGCAGTACTTC. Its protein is CANSFRGSEQYF.

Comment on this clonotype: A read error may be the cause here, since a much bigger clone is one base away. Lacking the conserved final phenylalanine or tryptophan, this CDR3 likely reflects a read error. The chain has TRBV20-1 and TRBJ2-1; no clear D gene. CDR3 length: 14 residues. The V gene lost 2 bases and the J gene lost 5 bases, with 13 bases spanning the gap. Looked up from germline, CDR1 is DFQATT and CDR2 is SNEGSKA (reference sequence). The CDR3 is CSARSTSTDNEQFL. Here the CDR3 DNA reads TGCAGTGCTAGATCCACCTCGACGGACAATGAGCAGTTCCTC.

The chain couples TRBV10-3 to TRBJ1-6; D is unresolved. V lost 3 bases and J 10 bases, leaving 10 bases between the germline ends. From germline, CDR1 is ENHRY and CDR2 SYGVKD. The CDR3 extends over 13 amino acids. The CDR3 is CAISEVGNSPLHF. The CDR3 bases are TGTGCCATCAGTGAAGTGGGGAACTCACCCCTCCACTTT.

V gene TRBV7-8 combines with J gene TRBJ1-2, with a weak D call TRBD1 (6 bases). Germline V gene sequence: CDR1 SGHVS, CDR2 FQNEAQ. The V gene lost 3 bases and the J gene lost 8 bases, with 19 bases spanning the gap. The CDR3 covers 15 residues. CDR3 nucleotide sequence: TGTGCCAGCAGCTTCCTTGACAGGAGAAGAGGAGGCTACACCTTC. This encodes CASSFLDRRRGGYTF. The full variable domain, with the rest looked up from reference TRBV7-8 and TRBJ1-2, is GAGVSQSPRYKVAKRGQDVALRCDPISGHVSLFWYQQALGQGPEFLTYFQNEAQLDKSGLPSDRFFAERPEGSVSTLKIQRTQQEDSAVYLCASSFLDRRRGGYTFGSGTRLTVV.

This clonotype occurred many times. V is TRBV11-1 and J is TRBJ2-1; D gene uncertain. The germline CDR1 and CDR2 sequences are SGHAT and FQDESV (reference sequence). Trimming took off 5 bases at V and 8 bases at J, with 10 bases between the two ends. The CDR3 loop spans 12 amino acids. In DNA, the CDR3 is TGTGCCAGCAGCCATAGCTGGGATGAGCAGTTCTTC. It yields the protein CASSHSWDEQFF.

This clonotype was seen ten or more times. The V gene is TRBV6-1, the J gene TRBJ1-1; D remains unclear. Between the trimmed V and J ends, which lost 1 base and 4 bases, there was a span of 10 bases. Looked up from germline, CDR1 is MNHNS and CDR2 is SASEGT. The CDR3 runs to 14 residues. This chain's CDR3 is CASSEVAALTEAFF. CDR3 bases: TGTGCCAGCAGTGAAGTTGCCGCACTCACTGAAGCTTTCTTT.

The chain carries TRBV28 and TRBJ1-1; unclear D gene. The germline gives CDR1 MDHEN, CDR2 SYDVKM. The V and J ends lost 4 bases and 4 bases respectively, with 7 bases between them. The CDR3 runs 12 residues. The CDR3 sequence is CASSWSSTEAFF. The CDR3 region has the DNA TGTGCCAGCAGTTGGTCGAGCACTGAAGCTTTCTTT.

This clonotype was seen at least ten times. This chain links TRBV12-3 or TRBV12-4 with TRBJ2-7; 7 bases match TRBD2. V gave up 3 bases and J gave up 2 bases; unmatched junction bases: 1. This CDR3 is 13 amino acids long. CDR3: CASSFGLAYEQYF. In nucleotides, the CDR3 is TGTGCCAGCAGTTTCGGACTAGCCTACGAGCAGTACTTC.

CDR3 DNA sequence: TGTGCCAGCAGTGAATGGATGAGGGGTGGAAACATTCAGTACTTC. This sequence encodes CASSEWMRGGNIQYF. The chain employs TRBV25-1 and TRBJ2-4; D tentatively fits TRBD1 or TRBD2 (5 bases each). There are 15 residues in the CDR3. CDR1 and CDR2 from the germline V gene are MGHDK and SYGVNS. Trimming took off 1 base at V and 6 bases at J, with 13 bases between the two ends. Using reference TRBV25-1 and TRBJ2-4 for the parts outside the CDR3, the full variable domain is EADIYQTPRYLVIGTGKKITLECSQTMGHDKMYWYQQDPGMELHLIHYSYGVNSTEKGDLSSESTVSRIRTEHFPLTLESARPSHTSQYLCASSEWMRGGNIQYFGAGTRLSVL.

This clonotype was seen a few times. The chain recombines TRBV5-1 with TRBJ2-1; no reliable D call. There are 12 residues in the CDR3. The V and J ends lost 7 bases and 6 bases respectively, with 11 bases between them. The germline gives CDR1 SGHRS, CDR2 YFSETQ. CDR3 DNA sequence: TGCGCCAGCTCCTTCCTGTTCAATGAGCAGTTCTTC. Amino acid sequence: CASSFLFNEQFF.